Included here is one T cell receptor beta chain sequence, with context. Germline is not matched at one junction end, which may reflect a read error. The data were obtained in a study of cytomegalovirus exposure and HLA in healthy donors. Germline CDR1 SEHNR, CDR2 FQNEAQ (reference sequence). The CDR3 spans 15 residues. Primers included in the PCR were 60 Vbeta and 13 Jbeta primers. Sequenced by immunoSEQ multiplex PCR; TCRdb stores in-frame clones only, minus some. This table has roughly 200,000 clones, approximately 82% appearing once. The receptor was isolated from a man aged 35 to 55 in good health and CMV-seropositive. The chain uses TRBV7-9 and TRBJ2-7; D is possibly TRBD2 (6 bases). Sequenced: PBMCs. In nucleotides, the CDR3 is TGTTCCAGCAGCTTAATTAGCGGTAGCTCCTACGAGCAGTACTTC. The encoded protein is CSSSLISGSSYEQYF. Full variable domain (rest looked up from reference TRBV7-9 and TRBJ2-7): DTGVSQNPRHKITKRGQNVTFRCDPISEHNRLYWYRQTLGQGPEFLTYFQNEAQLEKSRLLSDRFSAERPKGSFSTLEIQRTEQGDSAMYLCSSSLISGSSYEQYFGPGTRLTVT.